These T cell receptor beta chains were read from a single sample in a study of beta chain features in type 1 diabetes. Data came from immunoSEQ multiplex PCR; TCRdb stores just in-frame clones and leaves some out. Of approximately 270,000 clones listed, approximately 15% were seen once; the top ten hold 0.015% to 0.02%. Sequencing input: naive CD4+ T cells from blood. The receptors were gathered from a man under 40 with type 1 diabetes. The CDR3 runs from the conserved cysteine through the conserved F or W. Each record gives: CDR3 protein, CDR3 DNA, clone size, J gene, D gene, V gene. A D gene is named only where the DNA matches it firmly. Clone size, where shown, is once, few, many, or a class for clones that have expanded.

cdr3_aa: CASSVRQGWGNEQFF
cdr3_nt: TGTGCCAGCAGCGTCCGACAGGGGTGGGGGAATGAGCAGTTCTTC
clone_size: few
j_call: TRBJ2-1
d_call: TRBD1
v_call: TRBV9

cdr3_aa: CSATRTSGRANEQFF
cdr3_nt: TGCAGCGCCACACGGACTAGCGGGAGGGCCAATGAGCAGTTCTTC
clone_size: NA
j_call: TRBJ2-1
d_call: TRBD2
v_call: TRBV29-1

cdr3_aa: CASSPRRETQYF
cdr3_nt: TGTGCCAGCAGTCCGAGGAGGGAGACCCAGTACTTC
clone_size: few
j_call: TRBJ2-5
d_call: NA
v_call: TRBV6-5

cdr3_aa: CASSFVGEETQYF
cdr3_nt: TGTGCCAGCAGCTTTGTCGGGGAGGAGACCCAGTACTTC
clone_size: NA
j_call: TRBJ2-5
d_call: NA
v_call: TRBV5-4

cdr3_aa: CASSLAPLLAISYEQYF
cdr3_nt: TGTGCCAGCAGCTTAGCCCCCCTACTAGCGATCTCCTACGAGCAGTACTTC
clone_size: NA
j_call: TRBJ2-7
d_call: TRBD2
v_call: TRBV7-4

cdr3_aa: CASSVGLAIGTDTQYF
cdr3_nt: TGTGCCAGCAGCGTAGGGCTAGCGATAGGGACAGATACGCAGTATTTT
clone_size: NA
j_call: TRBJ2-3
d_call: NA
v_call: TRBV9

cdr3_aa: CAWSTLGVSQPQHF
cdr3_nt: TGTGCCTGGAGTACTTTAGGGGTTAGTCAGCCCCAGCATTTT
clone_size: NA
j_call: TRBJ1-5
d_call: NA
v_call: TRBV30

cdr3_aa: CASRVRADTGNTIYF
cdr3_nt: TGTGCCAGCAGAGTCCGCGCGGACACTGGAAACACCATATATTTT
clone_size: few
j_call: TRBJ1-3
d_call: NA
v_call: TRBV7-2

cdr3_aa: CAISSGQRDSADNEQFF
cdr3_nt: TGTGCCATCAGTTCGGGCCAGCGGGACTCCGCCGATAATGAGCAGTTCTTC
clone_size: NA
j_call: TRBJ2-1
d_call: TRBD2
v_call: TRBV10-3

cdr3_aa: CASSLRAGLNVAGELFF
cdr3_nt: TGTGCCAGCAGCCTGAGAGCGGGATTGAACGTCGCCGGGGAGCTGTTTTTT
clone_size: few
j_call: TRBJ2-2
d_call: TRBD2
v_call: TRBV4-2

cdr3_aa: CASSPSYEQYF
cdr3_nt: TGTGCCAGCAGTCCCAGCTACGAGCAGTACTTC
clone_size: few
j_call: TRBJ2-7
d_call: NA
v_call: TRBV27

cdr3_aa: CASSDRFSGNTIYF
cdr3_nt: TGTGCCAGCAGTGATCGTTTCTCTGGAAACACCATATATTTT
clone_size: NA
j_call: TRBJ1-3
d_call: NA
v_call: TRBV25-1

cdr3_aa: CASNPPGITYEQYF
cdr3_nt: TGTGCCAGCAACCCCCCCGGGATTACCTACGAGCAGTACTTC
clone_size: NA
j_call: TRBJ2-7
d_call: NA
v_call: TRBV28

cdr3_aa: CASTPRLAGAYEQYF
cdr3_nt: TGTGCCAGCACCCCTCGGCTAGCGGGAGCCTACGAGCAGTACTTC
clone_size: NA
j_call: TRBJ2-7
d_call: TRBD2
v_call: TRBV28

cdr3_aa: CASSQIMNTEAFF
cdr3_nt: TGTGCCAGCAGCCAAATCATGAACACTGAAGCTTTCTTT
clone_size: NA
j_call: TRBJ1-1
d_call: NA
v_call: TRBV14

cdr3_aa: CATSQASGRGNTGELFF
cdr3_nt: TGTGCCACCAGCCAGGCTAGCGGAAGGGGTAACACCGGGGAGCTGTTTTTT
clone_size: NA
j_call: TRBJ2-2
d_call: TRBD2
v_call: TRBV15

cdr3_aa: CASSDRGETQYF
cdr3_nt: TGTGCCAGCAGTGACAGGGGGGAGACCCAGTACTTC
clone_size: once
j_call: TRBJ2-5
d_call: TRBD1
v_call: TRBV2

cdr3_aa: CASSPTGQANQPQHF
cdr3_nt: TGTGCCAGCAGCCCGACTGGACAGGCAAATCAGCCCCAGCATTTT
clone_size: NA
j_call: TRBJ1-5
d_call: TRBD1
v_call: TRBV7-9

cdr3_aa: CASSVEMDFSGNTIYF
cdr3_nt: TGTGCCAGCAGCGTAGAGATGGACTTCTCTGGAAACACCATATATTTT
clone_size: few
j_call: TRBJ1-3
d_call: NA
v_call: TRBV9

cdr3_aa: CASRPSLIRRAGDNEQFF
cdr3_nt: TGCGCCAGCAGGCCAAGTTTAATAAGGAGGGCCGGTGACAATGAGCAGTTCTTC
clone_size: NA
j_call: TRBJ2-1
d_call: NA
v_call: TRBV4-1

cdr3_aa: CASSLVGLAGNEQFF
cdr3_nt: TGTGCCAGCAGCTTGGTTGGACTAGCGGGTAATGAGCAGTTCTTC
clone_size: NA
j_call: TRBJ2-1
d_call: TRBD2
v_call: TRBV5-4

cdr3_aa: CASSIDRGKYGYTF
cdr3_nt: TGTGCCAGCAGCATTGACAGGGGAAAGTATGGCTACACCTTC
clone_size: few
j_call: TRBJ1-2
d_call: TRBD1
v_call: TRBV7-9

cdr3_aa: CASSFTPAERSYEQYF
cdr3_nt: TGCGCCAGCAGCTTCACCCCGGCAGAGCGCTCCTACGAGCAGTACTTC
clone_size: few
j_call: TRBJ2-7
d_call: NA
v_call: TRBV5-1

cdr3_aa: CASSQNRGYEQYF
cdr3_nt: TGTGCCAGCAGCCAAAATAGGGGCTACGAGCAGTACTTC
clone_size: few
j_call: TRBJ2-7
d_call: NA
v_call: TRBV4-2

cdr3_aa: CASSQASGLEYNEQFF
cdr3_nt: TGTGCCAGCAGCCAAGCGTCGGGACTAGAATACAATGAGCAGTTCTTC
clone_size: NA
j_call: TRBJ2-1
d_call: TRBD2
v_call: TRBV4-2

cdr3_aa: CASSILWGNYGYTF
cdr3_nt: TGTGCCAGCTCAATTCTCTGGGGCAACTATGGCTACACCTTC
clone_size: NA
j_call: TRBJ1-2
d_call: NA
v_call: TRBV18

cdr3_aa: CSARVNYGYTF
cdr3_nt: TGCAGTGCTAGAGTAAACTATGGCTACACCTTC
clone_size: few
j_call: TRBJ1-2
d_call: NA
v_call: TRBV20-1

cdr3_aa: CSTTGTYNEQFF
cdr3_nt: TGCAGCACGACGGGTACCTACAATGAGCAGTTCTTC
clone_size: few
j_call: TRBJ2-1
d_call: NA
v_call: TRBV29-1

cdr3_aa: CASSFPLPGQGDEQYF
cdr3_nt: TGTGCCAGCAGCTTTCCCCTACCCGGACAGGGGGACGAGCAGTACTTC
clone_size: NA
j_call: TRBJ2-7
d_call: TRBD1
v_call: TRBV11-1

cdr3_aa: CASSLAAGGPTYNEQFF
cdr3_nt: TGTGCCAGCAGCTTGGCTGCGGGAGGGCCCACCTACAATGAGCAGTTCTTC
clone_size: few
j_call: TRBJ2-1
d_call: TRBD2
v_call: TRBV5-4

cdr3_aa: CASSADRASLSYEQYF
cdr3_nt: TGTGCCAGCAGTGCAGACAGGGCAAGTCTCTCCTACGAGCAGTACTTC
clone_size: NA
j_call: TRBJ2-7
d_call: TRBD1
v_call: TRBV2

cdr3_aa: CAWSGGSGSGNTIYF
cdr3_nt: TGTGCCTGGAGTGGAGGGTCCGGCTCTGGAAACACCATATATTTT
clone_size: few
j_call: TRBJ1-3
d_call: NA
v_call: TRBV30

cdr3_aa: CASSARGRGSGYNEQFF
cdr3_nt: TGTGCCAGCAGCGCCCGCGGGAGAGGTTCCGGGTACAATGAGCAGTTCTTC
clone_size: NA
j_call: TRBJ2-1
d_call: TRBD2
v_call: TRBV11-2

cdr3_aa: CASSKDTGIQPQHF
cdr3_nt: TGTGCCAGCTCAAAGGACACAGGGATCCAGCCCCAGCATTTT
clone_size: NA
j_call: TRBJ1-5
d_call: NA
v_call: TRBV18

cdr3_aa: CASSQDRRGGYEQYF
cdr3_nt: TGCGCCAGCAGCCAAGATCGGAGGGGAGGGTACGAGCAGTACTTC
clone_size: NA
j_call: TRBJ2-7
d_call: TRBD2
v_call: TRBV4-3

cdr3_aa: CASRRDRGRSEQYF
cdr3_nt: TGTGCCAGCAGAAGGGACAGGGGACGGAGCGAGCAGTACTTC
clone_size: few
j_call: TRBJ2-7
d_call: TRBD1
v_call: TRBV6-5

cdr3_aa: CSVPFEGGGSYTEAFF
cdr3_nt: TGCAGCGTTCCCTTCGAGGGTGGTGGAAGTTACACTGAAGCTTTCTTT
clone_size: NA
j_call: TRBJ1-1
d_call: NA
v_call: TRBV29-1

cdr3_aa: CASSLSPGDEQFF
cdr3_nt: TGTGCCAGCAGCCTCTCACCGGGGGATGAGCAGTTCTTC
clone_size: few
j_call: TRBJ2-1
d_call: NA
v_call: TRBV7-9

cdr3_aa: CASNTGVKDGYTF
cdr3_nt: TGTGCCAGCAATACCGGGGTAAAGGATGGCTACACCTTC
clone_size: few
j_call: TRBJ1-2
d_call: NA
v_call: TRBV6-5

cdr3_aa: CAWSPRQVWTQYF
cdr3_nt: TGTGCCTGGAGTCCCCGCCAGGTGTGGACCCAGTACTTC
clone_size: few
j_call: TRBJ2-5
d_call: NA
v_call: TRBV30

cdr3_aa: CASRTGDTSYEQYF
cdr3_nt: TGTGCCAGCAGGACAGGGGATACCTCCTACGAGCAGTACTTC
clone_size: few
j_call: TRBJ2-7
d_call: TRBD1
v_call: TRBV6-4

cdr3_aa: CSAKSGEGTEAFF
cdr3_nt: TGCAGCGCCAAGTCAGGGGAGGGCACTGAAGCTTTCTTT
clone_size: NA
j_call: TRBJ1-1
d_call: NA
v_call: TRBV29-1

cdr3_aa: CASSQPGHQLFF
cdr3_nt: TGTGCCAGCAGTCAACCGGGACACCAGCTGTTTTTT
clone_size: NA
j_call: TRBJ1-4
d_call: NA
v_call: TRBV27

cdr3_aa: CASSFETARTGELFF
cdr3_nt: TGCGCCAGCAGCTTCGAGACAGCGAGGACCGGGGAGCTGTTTTTT
clone_size: few
j_call: TRBJ2-2
d_call: NA
v_call: TRBV5-1

cdr3_aa: CASSHGQGASDTQYF
cdr3_nt: TGTGCCAGCAGCCATGGACAGGGGGCGTCCGATACGCAGTATTTT
clone_size: NA
j_call: TRBJ2-3
d_call: TRBD1
v_call: TRBV5-4

cdr3_aa: CASSLGTSGRASEQFF
cdr3_nt: TGCGCCAGCAGCTTGGGCACTAGCGGGAGGGCCAGTGAGCAGTTCTTC
clone_size: NA
j_call: TRBJ2-1
d_call: TRBD2
v_call: TRBV5-1

cdr3_aa: CASKEQGLLYNEQFF
cdr3_nt: TGTGCCAGCAAAGAACAGGGGCTCCTCTACAATGAGCAGTTCTTC
clone_size: few
j_call: TRBJ2-1
d_call: TRBD1
v_call: TRBV2

cdr3_aa: CASSTGTDKNEKLFF
cdr3_nt: TGTGCCAGCAGCACCGGGACAGATAAAAATGAAAAACTGTTTTTT
clone_size: NA
j_call: TRBJ1-4
d_call: TRBD1
v_call: TRBV5-4

cdr3_aa: CASSPRGVVNTEAFF
cdr3_nt: TGTGCCAGCTCACCAAGGGGTGTCGTGAACACTGAAGCTTTCTTT
clone_size: NA
j_call: TRBJ1-1
d_call: NA
v_call: TRBV18

cdr3_aa: CASSVQGAPTEAFF
cdr3_nt: TGTGCCAGCAGCGTGCAGGGGGCGCCCACTGAAGCTTTCTTT
clone_size: few
j_call: TRBJ1-1
d_call: TRBD1
v_call: TRBV9

cdr3_aa: CASSGRQGWNTEAFF
cdr3_nt: TGTGCCAGTAGTGGGAGACAGGGATGGAACACTGAAGCTTTCTTT
clone_size: few
j_call: TRBJ1-1
d_call: TRBD1
v_call: TRBV19

cdr3_aa: CASSTWLAGSTDTQYF
cdr3_nt: TGTGCCAGTAGTACTTGGCTAGCGGGCAGCACAGATACGCAGTATTTT
clone_size: NA
j_call: TRBJ2-3
d_call: TRBD2
v_call: TRBV19

cdr3_aa: CASSVGSGRETQYF
cdr3_nt: TGTGCCAGCAGCGTAGGGTCGGGTCGGGAGACCCAGTACTTC
clone_size: few
j_call: TRBJ2-5
d_call: NA
v_call: TRBV7-9

cdr3_aa: CASSLYRADGYTF
cdr3_nt: TGCGCCAGCAGCTTGTACAGGGCCGATGGCTACACCTTC
clone_size: few
j_call: TRBJ1-2
d_call: NA
v_call: TRBV5-1

cdr3_aa: CASSLWTSAGGEQYF
cdr3_nt: TGCGCCAGCAGCTTGTGGACTTCTGCGGGAGGCGAGCAGTACTTC
clone_size: few
j_call: TRBJ2-7
d_call: TRBD2
v_call: TRBV5-1

cdr3_aa: CASSPVGQDPTDTQYF
cdr3_nt: TGTGCCAGCTCACCGGTTGGACAGGACCCCACAGATACGCAGTATTTT
clone_size: NA
j_call: TRBJ2-3
d_call: TRBD1
v_call: TRBV18

cdr3_aa: CASSPGTSGTYEQYF
cdr3_nt: TGCGCCAGCAGCCCTGGGACTAGCGGGACCTACGAGCAGTACTTC
clone_size: NA
j_call: TRBJ2-7
d_call: TRBD2
v_call: TRBV5-1